These 5 T cell receptor beta chains originate from one sample sequenced in a study of blood T cell repertoires in COVID-19. Assay used: immunoSEQ multiplex PCR; TCRdb lists only in-frame clones, some missing. Found here are some 190,000 clones, around 89% of them singletons; the top ten hold about 4.5%. The sequencing input was peripheral blood. Receptor source: a human donor in a cohort sampled during active COVID-19.

This sequence joins TRBV10-3 and TRBJ1-3; no reliable D call. Trimming left V 10 bases short and J 2 bases short, with 12 bases between. The V gene's germline CDR1 is ENHRY and CDR2 SYGVKD. The CDR3 covers 13 residues. CDR3 sequence reads: CASERGTGNTIYF. The CDR3 nucleotides read TGTGCCAGCGAACGGGGAACTGGAAACACCATATATTTT.

The chain has TRBV7-8 and TRBJ2-3; 9 bases line up with TRBD2. CDR1 is SGHVS and CDR2 is FQNEAQ in the germline V gene. The V and J ends lost 3 bases and 0 bases, in that order; junction bases with no gene match: 19. The CDR3 length is 21 residues. In DNA, the CDR3 is TGTGCCAGCAGCTTCAAAAAAGATACAATGGGACTAGCAGATAGCACAGATACGCAGTATTTT. This sequence encodes CASSFKKDTMGLADSTDTQYF.

The genes are TRBV5-6 and TRBJ2-1; TRBD1 is a possible D gene (6 bases). CDR1 is SGHDT, CDR2 YYEEEE, per germline. Trimming took 0 bases from V and 7 from J, leaving 17 bases between them. This CDR3 has 16 residues. CDR3 amino acids: CASSLEGVGSKNEQFF. The DNA of the CDR3 is TGTGCCAGCAGCTTGGAGGGGGTAGGGTCAAAGAATGAGCAGTTCTTC.

The rearrangement links TRBV5-1 to TRBJ2-5, with 7 nucleotides matching TRBD1. The J segment lost 5 bases and the V segment lost 1 base, leaving 8 bases of the junction unmatched. Looked up from germline, CDR1 is SGHRS and CDR2 is YFSETQ. The CDR3 spans 15 residues. CDR3 sequence (DNA): TGCGCCAGCAGCTTGCAGACAGGGCTGGCCGAGACCCAGTACTTC. It yields the protein CASSLQTGLAETQYF.

This clone was seen only a few times. This chain links TRBV7-9 with TRBJ1-5; possible D gene TRBD1, 5 bases. V lost 5 bases to trimming and J lost 7 bases, with 18 bases between them. Looked up from germline, CDR1 is SEHNR and CDR2 is FQNEAQ (reference sequence). The CDR3 is 15 residues long. CDR3 in DNA: TGTGCCAGCAGCCTAACGGGGGGTCCCCAACAGCCCCAGCATTTT. Protein product: CASSLTGGPQQPQHF.